This T cell receptor (beta chain) was sequenced in a study of blood T cells in healthy people across ages. The V gene's germline CDR1 is DFQATT and CDR2 SNEGSKA (reference sequence). Trimming pared 1 base from V and 0 bases from J, leaving 9 bases between. CDR3 length: 14 residues. All donors came from Russia, were Caucasian and healthy, and spanned ages about 6 to 90. Alongside a J-beta primer mix, a sample-barcoded 5' primer served in a second PCR lasting roughly 7 to 12 cycles. Tagging of each cDNA molecule was performed by a template-switch adaptor with 12 random nucleotides. Each CDR3 protein is one row after TCRdb ran MiXCR on the 5' RACE reads. Of about 1.4 million distinct CDR3 sequences in the sample, 59% were seen once.

This receptor was taken from a man between 18 and 35 years old in good health. Sequenced input: blood. The chain is built from TRBV20-1 and TRBJ1-2; D is unresolved. This CDR3 is CSARGPQANYGYTF. The CDR3 DNA follows: TGCAGTGCTAGAGGTCCCCAAGCTAACTATGGCTACACCTTC.